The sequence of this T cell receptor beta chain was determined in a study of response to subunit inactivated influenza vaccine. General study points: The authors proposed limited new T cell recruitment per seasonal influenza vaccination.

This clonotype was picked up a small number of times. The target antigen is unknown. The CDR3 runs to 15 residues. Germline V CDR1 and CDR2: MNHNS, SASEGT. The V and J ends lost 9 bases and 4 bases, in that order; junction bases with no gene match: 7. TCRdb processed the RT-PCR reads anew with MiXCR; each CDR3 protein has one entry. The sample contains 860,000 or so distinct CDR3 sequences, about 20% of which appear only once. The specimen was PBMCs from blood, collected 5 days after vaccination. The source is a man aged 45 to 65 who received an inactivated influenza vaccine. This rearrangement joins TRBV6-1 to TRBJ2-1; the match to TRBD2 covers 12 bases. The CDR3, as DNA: TGTGCCAGGATAACTAGCGGGAGGAAATACAATGAGCAGTTCTTC. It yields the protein CARITSGRKYNEQFF.